The 30 T cell receptor beta chains below all came from one sample that was sequenced in a study of Graves' ophthalmopathy and Graves' hyperthyroidism (dated by TCRdb to 2016 to 2018). The reads were generated on an Illumina HiSeq 2000. TCR beta CDR3 regions were amplified from RNA transcripts for repertoire sequencing. HTBI primers and the Qiagen OneStep RT-PCR kit were used in a first-round RT-PCR, which was followed by a second-round multiplex PCR, size selection and purification. TCRdb handled the public reads itself, with Q25 trimming in fastp and clone calling in MiXCR, and kept productive beta chains. Under each unique CDR3 protein, matching rows form one entry showing the most common genes and DNA. The sample table lists over a million distinct CDR3 sequences, 35% to 40% of them with a count of one. In total, the top ten clones hold around 10% of the sample. Material: peripheral blood or thyroid tissue (not recorded which). These receptors came from an adult man with Graves' hyperthyroidism.

The chain is built from TRBV15 and TRBJ2-3; D is unresolved. There are 16 residues in the CDR3. V shed 0 bases and J shed 3 bases, with 13 bases lying between them. Germline CDR1 and CDR2: LNHNV and YYDKDF (reference sequence). CDR3 sequence (DNA): TGTGCCACCAGCAGAGATCGCGTTGGTCTTACAGATACGCAGTATTTT. It specifies CATSRDRVGLTDTQYF.

On this clonotype itself: This CDR3 is missing its conserved last phenylalanine or tryptophan, likely due to a read error. No DNA is shown, since the ends of the CDR3 on it are uncertain; the CDR3 is the one TCRdb lists. The CDR3 reads CASSSTDRGQNSPLHFGN. The chain carries TRBV5-1 and TRBJ2-5; TRBD1, the table's D call, lacks a check against the DNA. The CDR3 sequence runs 18 residues, both termini included. Germline V gives CDR1 SGHRS, CDR2 YFSETQ.

The table lists this clonotype with a few counts. The chain couples TRBV2 to TRBJ2-7, with a weak D call TRBD1 (6 bases). Germline V gene sequence: CDR1 SNHLY, CDR2 FYNNEI. This CDR3 region has 14 residues. V shed 8 bases and J shed 2 bases, with 16 bases lying between them. CDR3 in amino acids: CASLTGTLTYEQYF. CDR3 nucleotide sequence: TGTGCCAGCCTCACCGGGACATTGACCTACGAGCAGTACTTC.

This clonotype was detected many times. This rearrangement joins TRBV25-1 to TRBJ1-1, with D perhaps matching TRBD1 (5 bases). CDR1 is MGHDK, CDR2 SYGVNS, per germline. V gave up 6 bases and J gave up 0 bases, with 8 bases separating them. This CDR3 has 13 residues. The CDR3 coding sequence is TGTGCCAGCAGATGGGGACTGAACACTGAAGCTTTCTTT. Its protein product is CASRWGLNTEAFF.

As concerns this clonotype: At one boundary the junction diverges from the germline segment, which might be a read error. The V and J genes are TRBV7-2 and TRBJ2-5; D is unclear. This CDR3 has 12 residues. Germline CDR1 is SGHTA and CDR2 is FQGNSA. CDR3 sequence: CASSLVQETQCF. The CDR3 DNA follows: TGTGCCAGCAGCTTAGTTCAGGAGACCCAGTGCTTC.

This clonotype was counted a few times. The chain recombines TRBV7-3 with TRBJ2-2; 13 nucleotides line up with TRBD2. From germline, CDR1 is SGHTA and CDR2 FQGTGA. J gave up 6 bases and V 6 bases, and 4 bases lay outside the gene matches. CDR3 size: 15 residues. CDR3 residues: CASSPTSGRSGELFF. CDR3 bases: TGTGCCAGCAGTCCGACTAGCGGGAGGTCCGGGGAGCTGTTTTTT.

The table lists this clonotype with many counts. The chain joins TRBV15 to TRBJ1-6, with D perhaps matching TRBD1 (5 bases). The CDR3 is 14 residues long. Trimming pared 0 bases from V and 11 bases from J, leaving 11 bases between. CDR1 is LNHNV, CDR2 YYDKDF, per germline (reference sequence). DNA for the CDR3: TGTGCCACCAGCAGAGATCGTGGGGGAACACCCCTCCACTTT. This encodes CATSRDRGGTPLHF.

This clonotype was seen ten or more times. The V gene is TRBV29-1, the J gene TRBJ1-2, with unresolved D. CDR1 and CDR2 (germline): SQVTM, ANQGSEA. V shed 4 bases and J shed 8 bases, with 14 bases lying between them. The CDR3 loop spans 12 amino acids. In DNA, the CDR3 is TGCAGCGTTGTCGGGGTGTCGGGCGGCTACACCTTC. Its translation is CSVVGVSGGYTF.

This clonotype was found a few times. The rearrangement uses TRBV18 and TRBJ1-1; D is unresolved. Germline CDR1 KGHSH, CDR2 LQKENI. There are 13 residues in the CDR3. V was cut by 2 bases and J by 6 bases, with 10 bases left in between. Here the CDR3 reads CASSPSSGSEAFF. The CDR3 coding sequence is TGTGCCAGCTCACCAAGCTCAGGCTCTGAAGCTTTCTTT.

This clonotype was counted at least ten times. The rearrangement joins TRBV29-1 to TRBJ2-2; 10 bases are a match to TRBD2. V was pared by 5 bases and J by 8 bases, with 11 bases of the junction left unmatched. Per the germline V gene, CDR1 is SQVTM and CDR2 is ANQGSEA. The CDR3 has 15 amino acids. CDR3 sequence: CSVQASGRAYGELFF. The CDR3 nucleotides are TGCAGCGTTCAGGCCAGCGGGAGGGCCTATGGGGAGCTGTTTTTT.

This clonotype was recorded at least ten times. The DNA of the CDR3 is TGTGCCAGCAGCCAGGCACAGGGACGGGAGCAGTACTTC. This gives the protein CASSQAQGREQYF. V is TRBV4-2 and J is TRBJ2-7; TRBD1 is a possible D gene (6 bases). The CDR3 covers 13 residues. Germline values: CDR1 LGHNA, CDR2 YNFKEQ. The germline V and J ends were trimmed by 3 bases and 7 bases, with 13 bases remaining between them.

The table lists this clonotype with many counts. This sequence joins TRBV7-3 and TRBJ2-5, with D possibly called TRBD1 or TRBD2 (6 bases each). V was clipped by 6 bases and J by 4 bases, with 12 bases between them. The CDR3 covers 13 residues. Per germline, CDR1 SGHTA and CDR2 FQGTGA. The CDR3 region is CASSPGGGETQYF. Here the CDR3 DNA reads TGTGCCAGCAGTCCCGGGGGCGGAGAGACCCAGTACTTC. Drawing the rest from reference TRBV7-3 and TRBJ2-5, the complete variable domain is GAGVSQTPSNKVTEKGKYVELRCDPISGHTALYWYRQSLGQGPEFLIYFQGTGAADDSGLPNDRFFAVRPEGSVSTLKIQRTERGDSAVYLCASSPGGGETQYFGPGTRLLVL.

This clonotype came up many times. The V and J genes are TRBV25-1 and TRBJ1-1; D may be TRBD1 (6 bases). Trimming took off 1 base at V and 1 base at J, with 10 bases between the two ends. This CDR3 has 15 amino acids. Looked up from germline, CDR1 is MGHDK and CDR2 is SYGVNS. The CDR3 region is CASSEWGGGNTEAFF. The DNA for the CDR3 is TGTGCCAGCAGTGAATGGGGAGGGGGGAACACTGAAGCTTTCTTT.

CDR3 in DNA: TGCAGCGTTCGGGACCGTCTAGGTGAAAAACTGTTTTTT. Encoded protein: CSVRDRLGEKLFF. This rearrangement joins TRBV29-1 to TRBJ1-4, with a weak D call TRBD1 (5 bases). Germline V gene sequence: CDR1 SQVTM, CDR2 ANQGSEA. The ends were cut back, 5 bases at V and 7 bases at J, with 14 bases in the middle. The CDR3 length is 13 residues.

The CDR3 sequence: CASSPLAGSNQPQHF. Written as DNA, the CDR3 is TGTGCCAGCTCACCACTGGCTGGGAGCAATCAGCCCCAGCATTTT. This chain joins TRBV2 and TRBJ1-5, with no clear D. The germline V gene has CDR1 SNHLY and CDR2 FYNNEI. The CDR3 length is 15 residues. V was clipped by 8 bases and J by 1 base, with 15 bases between them.

The table lists this clonotype with a few counts. This sequence joins TRBV9 and TRBJ2-2, with 9 positions matching TRBD2. V dropped 3 bases and J dropped 5; count of bases not matched to a gene: 14. This CDR3 is built from 18 residues. Germline CDR1 and CDR2: SGDLS and YYNGEE. CDR3 bases: TGTGCCAGCAGCGCCTACAAAACGGGACTAGCAAGAACCGGGGAGCTGTTTTTT. Amino acid sequence: CASSAYKTGLARTGELFF.

A few counts support this clonotype. The V gene is TRBV5-1, the J gene TRBJ2-7, with 7 bases fitting TRBD1. V shed 0 bases, J shed 0 bases, and the junction held 6 bases outside the gene matches. The germline CDR1 and CDR2 sequences are SGHRS and YFSETQ. This CDR3 is 16 amino acids long. Here the CDR3 reads CASSLAEGAYSYEQYF. DNA of the CDR3: TGCGCCAGCAGCTTGGCCGAGGGGGCATACTCCTACGAGCAGTACTTC.

The chain joins TRBV7-6 to TRBJ2-7, with 8 bases fitting TRBD1. This CDR3 is built from 14 residues. Trimming removed 3 bases from V and 9 bases from J; junction bases left unmatched: 10. Germline lookup yields CDR1 SGHVS and CDR2 FNYEAQ. The DNA for the CDR3 is TGTGCCAGCAGCTTGGGGACAGGCGGCCGGGCGCAGTACTTC. This sequence encodes CASSLGTGGRAQYF.

This clonotype has only a few counts. The chain has TRBV6-5 and TRBJ1-2, with TRBD1 identical over 7 bases. The CDR3 is 16 residues long. The V gene's germline CDR1 is MNHEY and CDR2 SVGAGI. V lost 4 bases to trimming and J lost 3 bases; unmatched junction nucleotides: 11. CDR3 region: CASSSLPRQGDYGYTF. The DNA of the CDR3 is TGTGCCAGCAGTTCCCTGCCCCGACAGGGCGACTATGGCTACACCTTC.

Concerning this clonotype itself: The junction differs from germline at one of its ends, possibly a read error. The chain uses TRBV7-2 and TRBJ2-7; TRBD1 might be the D (5 bases). The CDR3 totals 12 residues. Germline loops: CDR1 SGHTA, CDR2 FQGNSA. CDR3 bases: TGTGCCAGCAGCAGCCCAGGGTACGGGCAGTACTTC. Residues: CASSSPGYGQYF.

This clonotype was detected ten times or more. J is TRBJ2-2 and V is TRBV7-9, with TRBD2 as a possible D gene (5 bases). Per the germline V gene, CDR1 is SEHNR and CDR2 is FQNEAQ (reference sequence). The germline V and J ends were trimmed by 0 bases and 7 bases, with 12 bases remaining between them. The CDR3 is made up of 15 amino acids. The CDR3 DNA is TGTGCCAGCAGCTTAGCGTCCGGGATGGTCGGGGAGCTGTTTTTT. This sequence encodes CASSLASGMVGELFF.

The J gene is TRBJ2-5, the V gene TRBV7-7, with a weak D call TRBD2 (6 bases). V lost 4 bases to trimming and J lost 3 bases, with 21 bases between them. The CDR3 is 17 residues long. The germline CDR1 and CDR2 sequences are SSHAT and FNYEAQ (reference sequence). CDR3 region: CASSSTAGTQAKETQYF. For the CDR3, the DNA is TGTGCCAGCAGCTCAACAGCCGGGACTCAAGCCAAAGAGACCCAGTACTTC. The entire variable domain, with the rest obtained from reference TRBV7-7 and TRBJ2-5, is as follows: GAGVSQSPRYKVTKRGQDVTLRCDPISSHATLYWYQQALGQGPEFLTYFNYEAQPDKSGLPSDRFSAERPEGSISTLTIQRTEQRDSAMYRCASSSTAGTQAKETQYFGPGTRLLVL.

This clonotype was detected many times. The rearrangement joins TRBV19 to TRBJ2-2; tentative D call: TRBD1 (5 bases). V lost 4 bases, J lost 6 bases, and 9 bases lay in between. The CDR3 runs to 13 residues. Germline CDR1 LNHDA, CDR2 SQIVND (reference sequence). In nucleotides, the CDR3 is TGTGCCAGTAGTACCCTAGGGGCCGGGGAGCTGTTTTTT. The encoded protein is CASSTLGAGELFF.

This clonotype has just a few counts. The V call is TRBV20-1, the J call TRBJ2-5; 10 bases match TRBD2. Looked up from germline, CDR1 is DFQATT and CDR2 is SNEGSKA (reference sequence). The CDR3 is made up of 16 amino acids. V shed 0 bases, J shed 4 bases, and the junction held 8 bases outside the gene matches. The CDR3 coding sequence is TGCAGTGCTAGAGAGGTCGAGCGGGGGGGCCTAGAGACCCAGTACTTC. Its translation is CSAREVERGGLETQYF.

The chain links TRBV12-3 or TRBV12-4 to TRBJ2-5, with D perhaps being TRBD1 or TRBD2 (5 bases each). V gave up 6 bases and J gave up 5 bases, with 16 bases separating them. CDR3 length: 14 residues. This CDR3 is CASSRYAGTETQYF. CDR3 DNA sequence: TGTGCCAGCAGCCGGTATGCAGGGACGGAGACCCAGTACTTC.

This clonotype has ten or more counts. The chain couples TRBV29-1 to TRBJ1-1, with TRBD1 identical over 7 bases. After removal of 7 bases from V and 1 base from J, the junction contained 9 bases not matched to a gene. The germline CDR1 and CDR2 sequences are SQVTM and ANQGSEA. This CDR3 region has 14 residues. In DNA form, the CDR3 reads TGCAGCGGCGGGCCGGGACAGCAGAACACTGAAGCTTTCTTT. Amino acids: CSGGPGQQNTEAFF.

The V gene is TRBV12-3 or TRBV12-4, the J gene TRBJ2-7; TRBD2 might be the D (6 bases). The ends were cut back, 4 bases at V and 0 bases at J, with 13 bases in the middle. This CDR3 is built from 15 residues. CDR3 loop: CASSYSGLPSYEQYF. Here the CDR3 DNA reads TGTGCCAGCAGTTACTCGGGACTCCCCTCCTACGAGCAGTACTTC.

With respect to this clonotype: The junction departs from germline at one end; a sequencing error may be responsible. V gene TRBV25-1 combines with J gene TRBJ1-6; D ambiguous. This CDR3 has 14 amino acids. Germline V gene sequence: CDR1 MGHDK, CDR2 SYGVNS. CDR3 residues: CTSSQRSGGPPLHF. DNA for the CDR3: TGTACCAGCAGCCAGCGGAGTGGTGGACCACCCCTCCACTTT.

This clonotype appeared a few times. The chain has TRBV6-5 and TRBJ2-7; D unclear. Germline CDR1 MNHEY, CDR2 SVGAGI. V dropped 4 bases and J dropped 3 bases, with 10 bases sitting between them. The CDR3 runs to 13 residues. CDR3 DNA sequence: TGTGCCAGCAGTTTCGTCTCGGGCTACGAGCAGTACTTC. As protein: CASSFVSGYEQYF.

The V gene is TRBV7-9, the J gene TRBJ2-5; TRBD1 is a possible D gene (6 bases). Trimming removed 1 base from V and 9 bases from J, with 21 bases in between. The germline CDR1 and CDR2 sequences are SEHNR and FQNEAQ (reference sequence). This CDR3 contains 16 residues. CDR3 bases: TGTGCCAGCAGCTTAGATCGACAGGAGGAGAATCAGCCCCAGTACTTC. Translated, it gives CASSLDRQEENQPQYF. Looking up the rest from reference TRBV7-9 and TRBJ2-5 gives the full variable domain: DTGVSQNPRHKITKRGQNVTFRCDPISEHNRLYWYRQTLGQGPEFLTYFQNEAQLEKSRLLSDRFSAERPKGSFSTLEIQRTEQGDSAMYLCASSLDRQEENQPQYFGPGTRLLVL.